These T cell receptor beta chains were read from a single sample in a study of CD8 T cells in ankylosing spondylitis. TCRdb independently ran MiXCR on the 5' RACE reads; one entry per CDR3 protein. This table holds 650,000 to 800,000 distinct CDR3 sequences, roughly 19% found once. The sequenced material came from blood, either unsorted or a sorted T cell fraction (not recorded which). Receptor source: a male donor with ankylosing spondylitis. CDR3s include the opening cysteine and the closing phenylalanine or tryptophan. D genes are given only for firm matches. Clone size, where shown, is once, few, many, or a class for clones that have expanded.

j_call v_call clone_size d_call cdr3_nt cdr3_aa
TRBJ1-6 TRBV6-1 many - TGTGCCAGCAGTCTCCCCGGGACAAGGAATTCACCCCTCCACTTT CASSLPGTRNSPLHF
TRBJ1-4 TRBV7-8 few - TGTGCCAGCAGCTTTGTGGGTCTGGGTGAAAAACTGTTTTTT CASSFVGLGEKLFF
TRBJ2-5 TRBV20-1 few - TGCAGTGCTACTGGGTCTTCCCAAGAGACCCAGTACTTC CSATGSSQETQYF
TRBJ1-2 TRBV28 - - TGTGCCAGCAGTTTTCTTCGAGGGAGAAACTATGGCTACACCTTC CASSFLRGRNYGYTF
TRBJ2-7 TRBV7-2 many - TGTGCCAGCAGCACCATAGCGGACGCCTACGAGCAGTACTTC CASSTIADAYEQYF
TRBJ2-5 TRBV28 few - TGTGCCAGCAGACCGGACCGGGGCCCTCGACAAGAGACCCAGTACTTC CASRPDRGPRQETQYF
TRBJ2-7 TRBV7-2 few - TGTGCCAGCAGACCAGGAGGAGGGGACTACGAGCAGTACTTC CASRPGGGDYEQYF
TRBJ1-2 TRBV5-1 - - TGCGCCAGCAGCCGCGCGGGGCCGGGGGCAGCTAACTATGGCTACACCTTC CASSRAGPGAANYGYTF
TRBJ2-1 TRBV4-2 - TRBD2 TGTGCCAGCAGCCAAGCTCCCGGGACTACCCACAATGAGCAGTTCTTC CASSQAPGTTHNEQFF
TRBJ2-7 TRBV6-1 - - TGTGCCACCCGCCGTGCGGGGAGCTCCTACGAGCAGTACTTC CATRRAGSSYEQYF
TRBJ1-5 TRBV10-3 few - TGTGCCATCAGTGAGTCGATCGGGCAGGGTAGCAATCAGCCCCAGCATTTT CAISESIGQGSNQPQHF
TRBJ2-7 TRBV27 - - TGTGCCAGCGCCTCAGTCCGGGGGAGCTCCTACGAGCAGTACTTC CASASVRGSSYEQYF
TRBJ1-5 TRBV9 many - TGTGCCAGCAGCGTAACGTCACCGGTAGGACAGATGAACTATAGCAATCAGCCCCAGCATTTT CASSVTSPVGQMNYSNQPQHF
TRBJ2-7 TRBV7-9 many - TGTGCCAGCAGCCCCCCAGGAGGGTACGAGCAGTACTTC CASSPPGGYEQYF
TRBJ2-3 TRBV12-3/TRBV12-4 - - TGTGCCAGCAGCCAGGGGACTATGGATACGCAGTATTTT CASSQGTMDTQYF